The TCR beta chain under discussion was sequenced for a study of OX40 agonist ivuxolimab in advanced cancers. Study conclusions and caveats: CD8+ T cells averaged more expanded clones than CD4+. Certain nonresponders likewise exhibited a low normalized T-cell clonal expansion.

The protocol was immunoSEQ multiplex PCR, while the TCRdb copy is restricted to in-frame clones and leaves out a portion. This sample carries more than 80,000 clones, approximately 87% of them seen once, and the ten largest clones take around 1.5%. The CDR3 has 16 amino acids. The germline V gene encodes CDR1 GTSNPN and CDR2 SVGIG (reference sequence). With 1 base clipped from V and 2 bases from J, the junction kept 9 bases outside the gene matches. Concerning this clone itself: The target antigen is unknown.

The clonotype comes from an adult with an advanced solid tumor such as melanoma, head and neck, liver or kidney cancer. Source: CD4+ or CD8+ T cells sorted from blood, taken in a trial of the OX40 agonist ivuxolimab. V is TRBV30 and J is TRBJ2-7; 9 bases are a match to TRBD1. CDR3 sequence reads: CAWSDPGQGRTYEQYF. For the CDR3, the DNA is TGTGCCTGGAGTGACCCAGGACAGGGGAGAACCTACGAGCAGTACTTC.